This TCR beta chain is from a study of T-cell memory formation after mild COVID-19. Study as a whole: TCR clusters were largely donor specific.

Germline V gene data show CDR1 as ENHRY and CDR2 as SYGVKD. The CDR3 loop spans 13 amino acids. Deletions cut 2 bases from V and 5 bases from J, with 9 bases between. A note on this clonotype: Its antigen is unidentified.

The TCR alpha and TCR beta cDNA libraries, bearing sample barcodes and UMIs, were generated by 5'RACE using constant-segment primers. In TCRdb, the 5' RACE reads were re-called with MiXCR into one record per CDR3 protein. The table shows 250,000 to 300,000 distinct CDR3 sequences, with under 20% occurring only once. Study outcomes and limitations: CD4+ contracting clones were found mainly in CM and EM, and CD8+ ones in EMRA.

J is TRBJ1-1 and V is TRBV10-3; D is undetermined. The sequencing sample was made of PBMCs or a T cell subset sorted from them (not recorded which). This receptor was obtained from a young man who had mild COVID-19 (a few samples of this study predate the infection). Cell type and time point are not known. The CDR3 region is CAISEAGGTEAFF. In nucleotides, the CDR3 is TGTGCCATCAGTGAGGCGGGCGGTACTGAAGCTTTCTTT.